The clone carrying this T cell receptor beta chain was detected a few times. A TCRbeta library incorporating unique molecular identifiers was prepared. TCRdb passed the PCR reads through MiXCR, listing each CDR3 protein once. The table has some 350,000 distinct CDR3 sequences, about 9.3% seen once; the top ten hold 2% to 2.5%. Trimming took off 7 bases at V and 3 bases at J, with 6 bases between the two ends. CDR3 length: 11 residues. This sample was taken from a study of T-cell reconstitution after alpha-beta-depleted transplantation in children. The sequencing used PBMCs from the stem cell graft donor, collected from the stem cell graft. The V gene is TRBV12-3 or TRBV12-4, the J gene TRBJ1-2; maybe TRBD1 (5 bases). The receptor was derived from a human donor who donated a stem cell graft to a child with acute lymphoblastic leukemia. The CDR3 sequence: CASKTDYGYTF. The CDR3, as DNA: TGTGCCAGCAAGACAGACTATGGCTACACCTTC.